The T cell receptor (beta chain) under discussion was sequenced for a study of identical twins. TCRdb itself ran the 5' RACE reads through MiXCR, one entry per CDR3 protein. Among fewer than 650,000 distinct CDR3 sequences listed, just under 10% were seen once. This clonotype was observed a few times. The V and J ends lost 0 bases and 4 bases, in that order; junction bases with no gene match: 13. CDR3 length: 19 amino acids. Germline lookup yields CDR1 SGHAT and CDR2 FQNNGV. The data were also submitted as part of a second study, on yellow fever vaccine responses in identical twins.

The J gene is TRBJ2-5, the V gene TRBV11-2; TRBD1 aligns across 11 bases. Sequenced: PBMCs. This clonotype was sampled from a woman younger than 30 in good health. The CDR3 region has the DNA TGTGCCAGCAGCTTAGAATTGGGCCGGGACAGGGGGGGTCGAGAGACCCAGTACTTC. As protein: CASSLELGRDRGGRETQYF.